This T cell receptor beta chain originates from a study of T-cell reconstitution after alpha-beta-depleted transplantation in children. Study results and limitations: Surviving recipient T cells and intrathymic progenitors accounted for some patients' high TCRbeta diversity at day 60. When one year had passed after transplant, most T-cell counts and diversity came from newly produced T cells. Alpha-beta T cells present about two months after transplant were reported to originate from several hundred expanded graft clones.

This CDR3 spans 14 amino acids. Trimming left V 0 bases short and J 7 bases short, with 11 bases between. Germline CDR1 SGHRS, CDR2 YFSETQ. Library preparation (for TCRbeta) was performed with unique molecular identifiers. TCRdb itself ran the PCR reads through MiXCR, one entry per CDR3 protein. This sample has about 180,000 distinct CDR3 sequences, with approximately 10% found just once. At least ten counts were recorded for this clonotype. What it recognizes is unknown. The rearrangement joins TRBV5-1 to TRBJ2-1; D perhaps matches TRBD1 (6 bases). Material: PBMCs, obtained before TCRalphabeta/CD19-depleted stem cell transplant. The TCR comes from a boy between 2 and 10 years old with acute myeloid leukemia, due to receive a stem cell transplant. CDR3 DNA: TGCGCCAGCAGCTTGGGCCCCCAGGGGAATGAGCAGTTCTTC. Translation gives CASSLGPQGNEQFF.